This T cell receptor (beta chain) was observed in a study of T cells after yellow fever vaccination. Findings of the study overall: Researchers cautioned that FACS-sorted repertoires could harbor abundant clonotypes contaminating from the bulk population. Peaking on day 5 versus 15, the secondary response was faster but weaker.

5'RACE template switching produced TCR cDNA carrying a universal primer site and UMIs. TCRdb reprocessed the 5' RACE reads via MiXCR and lists one record per CDR3 protein. The table shows approximately 180,000 distinct CDR3 sequences, with roughly 6.2% occurring only once. Germline V CDR1 and CDR2: KGHSH, LQKENI. Between the trimmed V and J ends, which lost 0 bases and 8 bases, there was a span of 27 bases. The CDR3 is 19 amino acids. This clonotype occurred a few times. Its antigen remains unidentified. Source: CD4+ T cells sorted from PBMCs, taken on the day of the first yellow fever vaccination. The sequence was obtained from a man aged 18 to 30 who received the YFV17D yellow fever vaccine. The gene calls are TRBV18 and TRBJ2-3; D might be TRBD2 (7 bases). Written as DNA, the CDR3 is TGTGCCAGCTCACCACCTTTGGGGGGGGCAAGTCCCCTTAGAGTTACGCAGTATTTT. Amino acid sequence: CASSPPLGGASPLRVTQYF. Using reference TRBV18 and TRBJ2-3 for the parts outside the CDR3, the full variable domain is NAGVMQNPRHLVRRRGQEARLRCSPMKGHSHVYWYRQLPEEGLKFMVYLQKENIIDESGMPKERFSAEFPKEGPSILRIQQVVRGDSAAYFCASSPPLGGASPLRVTQYFGPGTRLTVL.